This TCR beta chain was found in a study of blood T cell repertoires in COVID-19. This CDR3 is built from 15 residues. CDR1 is SGHNT, CDR2 YYREEE, per germline (reference sequence). Trimming removed 1 base from V and 0 bases from J, with 5 bases in between. Assay used: immunoSEQ multiplex PCR; TCRdb lists only in-frame clones, some missing. The sample lists about 130,000 clones; 70% to 90% were seen once. What was sequenced was PBMCs or T cells enriched from blood (not recorded which). This sequence originates from a woman in her 50s who had recovered from COVID-19. The chain is built from TRBV5-4 and TRBJ1-6; D call uncertain. CDR3 coding DNA: TGTGCCAGCAGCTTGACGAGCTCCTATAATTCACCCCTCCACTTT. Its translation is CASSLTSSYNSPLHF. Full variable domain (missing parts from reference TRBV5-4 and TRBJ1-6): ETGVTQSPTHLIKTRGQQVTLRCSSQSGHNTVSWYQQALGQGPQFIFQYYREEENGRGNFPPRFSGLQFPNYSSELNVNALELDDSALYLCASSLTSSYNSPLHFGNGTRLTVT.